Reported below is one T cell receptor (beta chain). Vbeta (60) and Jbeta (13) primers were used in the PCR. The method was immunoSEQ multiplex PCR; TCRdb's version includes in-frame clones alone and lacks a portion of them. The sample holds 160,000 or so clones, 65% to 90% seen once. The data are from a study of cytomegalovirus exposure and HLA in healthy donors. The clonotype was recovered from a woman younger than 35 in good health and CMV-seronegative. The sequencing sample was made of PBMCs.

The CDR3: CASSPALAYQETQYF. The CDR3 DNA is TGTGCCAGCAGCCCCGCCCTAGCGTACCAAGAGACCCAGTACTTC. J is TRBJ2-5 and V is TRBV2, with D maybe TRBD2 (6 bases). This CDR3 comprises 15 residues. Germline V CDR1 and CDR2: SNHLY, FYNNEI. Trimming stripped 6 bases from V and 0 bases from J, with 14 bases between.